Listed below are T cell receptor beta chains from one sample, sequenced in a study of PD-1 blockade in classical Hodgkin lymphoma. Method: immunoSEQ multiplex PCR; TCRdb's copy keeps in-frame clones and lacks some. Among 65,000 to 95,000 clones listed, approximately 91% were seen once. The source material was peripheral blood mononuclear cells (PBMCs), sampled at baseline. The receptors were gathered from a human donor with classical Hodgkin lymphoma. CDR3s include the opening cysteine and the closing phenylalanine or tryptophan. A D gene is named only where the DNA matches it firmly. The size of a clone is reported for some rows only, either as once, few or many, or as a class for expanded clones.

v_gene,d_gene,abundance,j_gene,CDR3aa,CDR3nt
TRBV5-1,.,.,TRBJ2-3,CASSFRQLGGFTDTQYF,TGCGCCAGCAGCTTCCGACAGCTTGGTGGTTTCACAGATACGCAGTATTTT
TRBV6-6,.,.,TRBJ1-2,CASRVTYRAGGYTF,TGTGCCAGCAGGGTTACATACAGGGCGGGGGGCTACACCTTC
TRBV19,TRBD1,.,TRBJ1-1,CASSVTGGTEAFF,TGTGCCAGTAGTGTAACAGGGGGCACTGAAGCTTTCTTT
TRBV27,.,.,TRBJ1-2,CASSHRDVHYGYTF,TGTGCCAGCAGCCACCGGGACGTCCACTATGGCTACACCTTC
TRBV5-6,TRBD2,.,TRBJ2-3,CASSSFRAGEDTQYF,TGTGCCAGCAGCTCCTTCCGAGCGGGAGAAGATACGCAGTATTTT
TRBV30,.,.,TRBJ2-7,CAWREQRISYEQYF,TGTGCCTGGAGAGAACAGAGAATCTCCTACGAGCAGTACTTC
TRBV20-1,.,.,TRBJ2-7,CSAGTIYEQYF,TGCAGTGCTGGGACAATATACGAGCAGTACTTC
TRBV30,.,.,TRBJ1-2,CAWSVIRDGGYTF,TGTGCCTGGAGTGTTATAAGGGACGGCGGCTACACCTTC
TRBV7-9,.,.,TRBJ2-1,CASSRTANNEQFF,TGTGCCAGCAGCCGGACAGCTAACAATGAGCAGTTCTTC
TRBV19,TRBD1,.,TRBJ1-2,CASSIRQGVNYGYTF,TGTGCCAGTAGTATCCGACAGGGGGTTAACTATGGCTACACCTTC
TRBV7-2,.,once,TRBJ2-7,CASSGGLGYYEQYF,TGTGCCAGCAGCGGGGGGTTAGGTTACTACGAGCAGTACTTC
TRBV18,.,.,TRBJ2-7,CASSPRAGSEQYF,TGTGCCAGCTCACCACGGGCCGGGAGCGAGCAGTACTTC
TRBV5-1,TRBD2,.,TRBJ2-1,CASSLTSGRYNEQFF,TGCGCCAGCAGCTTGACTAGCGGGAGGTACAATGAGCAGTTCTTC
TRBV5-6,TRBD2,.,TRBJ2-7,CASSPGTRGDYEQYF,TGTGCCAGCAGCCCCGGGACTAGGGGAGACTACGAGCAGTACTTC
TRBV5-1,TRBD1,.,TRBJ1-4,CASRSGGNTNEKLFF,TGCGCCAGCAGATCAGGGGGAAATACTAATGAAAAACTGTTTTTT
TRBV5-6,.,.,TRBJ1-2,CASTWPGSGYTF,TGTGCCAGCACTTGGCCCGGTAGTGGCTACACCTTC
TRBV28,.,once,TRBJ1-4,CASSSATGTGNEKLFF,TGTGCCAGCAGTTCAGCGACCGGGACGGGAAATGAAAAACTGTTTTTT
TRBV27,.,.,TRBJ2-7,CASSLSTQSSYEQYF,TGTGCCAGCAGTTTATCTACACAGAGCTCCTACGAGCAGTACTTC
TRBV5-3,TRBD2,.,TRBJ2-4,CARSPKRRLAGGLAKNIQYF,TGTGCCAGAAGCCCCAAGAGGAGACTAGCGGGAGGACTAGCCAAAAACATTCAGTACTTC
TRBV9,.,.,TRBJ1-1,CASSVVGGANTEAFF,TGTGCCAGCAGCGTAGTTGGGGGGGCGAACACTGAAGCTTTCTTT
TRBV6-7,.,.,TRBJ1-2,CAPPDSGYGYTF,TGTGCCCCCCCCGACAGCGGCTATGGCTACACCTTC
TRBV7-9,TRBD1,.,TRBJ2-5,CASRPTGQIQETQYF,TGTGCCAGCAGGCCGACGGGACAGATACAAGAGACCCAGTACTTC
TRBV5-5,.,.,TRBJ2-7,CASSFSGGSYEQYF,TGTGCCAGCAGCTTCAGTGGGGGTTCCTACGAGCAGTACTTC
TRBV28,.,once,TRBJ2-7,CASSNPGLLNKGYEQYF,TGTGCCAGCAGTAACCCAGGCCTACTTAATAAGGGCTACGAGCAGTACTTC
TRBV2,TRBD2,.,TRBJ2-3,CASTPTSGRDTQYF,TGTGCCAGCACTCCGACTAGCGGGAGGGATACGCAGTATTTT
TRBV2,TRBD1,.,TRBJ1-3,CASSRDSSGNTIYF,TGTGCCAGCAGTCGGGACAGCTCTGGAAACACCATATATTTT
TRBV6-1,TRBD2,.,TRBJ2-2,CASSDLLAGGIYTGELFF,TGTGCCAGCAGTGACTTACTAGCGGGAGGAATTTACACCGGGGAGCTGTTTTTT
TRBV30,.,.,TRBJ2-7,CAWSVDSGTYEQYF,TGTGCCTGGAGTGTCGACAGTGGTACCTACGAGCAGTACTTC
TRBV4-3,TRBD2,.,TRBJ2-1,CASSPWTSGTGEQFF,TGCGCCAGCAGCCCCTGGACTAGCGGGACGGGTGAGCAGTTCTTC
TRBV5-1,.,once,TRBJ2-1,CASSLGRSRNYNEQFF,TGCGCCAGCAGCTTGGGCCGTTCACGGAACTATAATGAGCAGTTCTTC
TRBV19,.,many,TRBJ2-6,CASSIPGAGANVLTF,TGTGCCAGTAGTATCCCCGGCGCTGGGGCCAACGTCCTGACTTTC
TRBV5-6,.,.,TRBJ1-5,CASSLGKVMPQHF,TGTGCCAGCAGCTTGGGAAAGGTCATGCCCCAGCATTTT
TRBV11-2,.,once,TRBJ1-2,CASSRNGGRGGYGYTF,TGTGCCAGCAGCCGCAACGGGGGGCGGGGAGGCTATGGCTACACCTTC
TRBV5-1,.,.,TRBJ1-3,CASSLGDSGNTIYF,TGCGCCAGCAGCTTGGGAGACAGTGGAAACACCATATATTTT
TRBV19,.,.,TRBJ2-7,CASSIAGESYEQYF,TGTGCCAGTAGTATAGCGGGGGAGTCCTACGAGCAGTACTTC
TRBV5-1,.,.,TRBJ1-1,CASSPETYRVTEAFF,TGCGCCAGCAGCCCGGAAACATACAGGGTCACTGAAGCTTTCTTT
TRBV28,.,.,TRBJ2-2,CASSFPPDTGELFF,TGTGCCAGCAGTTTCCCCCCAGACACCGGGGAGCTGTTTTTT
TRBV10-2,.,.,TRBJ1-1,CASTKGRVLNTEAFF,TGCGCCAGCACCAAGGGAAGGGTTTTGAACACTGAAGCTTTCTTT
TRBV27,.,.,TRBJ1-1,CASSLSGGSGTEAFF,TGTGCCAGCAGTTTATCTGGAGGGAGCGGGACTGAAGCTTTCTTT
TRBV30,.,.,TRBJ1-1,CASRASGHTEAFF,TGTGCCTCAAGAGCGTCGGGGCACACTGAAGCTTTCTTT
TRBV18,TRBD1,once,TRBJ1-5,CASSPTGEGSQHF,TGTGCCAGCTCACCTACAGGGGAGGGTTCCCAGCATTTT
TRBV6-1,.,.,TRBJ2-7,CASVGVHEQYF,TGTGCCAGCGTAGGCGTCCACGAGCAGTACTTC
TRBV10-2,TRBD2,.,TRBJ2-2,CASCSGRAFTGELFF,TGCGCCAGCTGTAGCGGGAGGGCCTTCACCGGGGAGCTGTTTTTT
TRBV18,.,.,TRBJ2-7,CASSPQGGATYEQYF,TGTGCCAGCTCACCGCAGGGGGGAGCTACCTACGAGCAGTACTTC
TRBV5-1,TRBD1,.,TRBJ1-1,CASSYGQAEAFF,TGCGCCAGCAGCTATGGACAGGCTGAAGCTTTCTTT
TRBV15,.,.,TRBJ2-1,CATSRAQDSRNEQFF,TGTGCCACCAGCAGAGCGCAGGACAGCCGCAATGAGCAGTTCTTC
TRBV28,.,.,TRBJ1-5,CASSETNQPQHF,TGTGCCAGCAGTGAAACAAATCAGCCCCAGCATTTT
TRBV19,.,.,TRBJ1-1,CASSIVGREAFEAFF,TGTGCCAGTAGTATAGTGGGCAGAGAAGCATTTGAAGCTTTCTTT
TRBV4-1,.,.,TRBJ2-7,CASSLGRDSYEQYF,TGCGCCAGCAGCCTCGGACGGGACTCCTACGAGCAGTACTTC
TRBV28,TRBD1,.,TRBJ1-3,CASSSTGGLGNTIYF,TGTGCCAGCAGCTCAACAGGGGGCTTGGGAAACACCATATATTTT
TRBV27,TRBD2,.,TRBJ2-5,CASSLSLGGYQETQYF,TGTGCCAGCAGTTTATCTCTGGGAGGGTACCAAGAGACCCAGTACTTC
TRBV21-1,.,.,TRBJ1-1,CASSKKVNTEAFF,TGTGCCAGCAGCAAAAAGGTGAACACTGAAGCTTTCTTT
TRBV5-6,.,.,TRBJ1-2,CASRSYVGGSGYTF,TGTGCCAGCAGATCCTATGTGGGAGGATCTGGCTACACCTTC
TRBV6-6,.,.,TRBJ1-2,CASSSGHLINYGYTF,TGTGCCAGCAGCTCTGGACACCTCATTAACTATGGCTACACCTTC
TRBV28,TRBD2,.,TRBJ2-3,CASSAPGRGATQYF,TGTGCCAGCAGTGCCCCGGGGAGGGGTGCTACGCAGTATTTT